A single sample is the source of the 26 T cell receptor beta chains below, sequenced in a study of control samples from healthy donors and cancer patients. The protocol was immunoSEQ multiplex PCR, while the TCRdb copy is restricted to in-frame clones and leaves out a portion. This table has around 57,000 clones, approximately 89% appearing once. The source material was PBMCs. These receptors were obtained from a young man with colorectal cancer.

This clone came up once. The rearrangement links TRBV6-5 to TRBJ2-3; 8 bases are a match to TRBD2. The CDR3 spans 14 residues. The V gene's germline CDR1 is MNHEY and CDR2 SVGAGI. With V trimmed by 7 bases and J by 1 base, 4 bases remained unmatched. The CDR3 nucleotides read TGTGCCAGCACCGTACTAGCGGGCACAGATACGCAGTATTTT. This gives the protein CASTVLAGTDTQYF.

V gene TRBV4-3 combines with J gene TRBJ1-2; possibly TRBD1 for D (5 bases). The CDR3 contains 17 residues. V lost 0 bases to trimming and J lost 6 bases, with 20 bases between them. The V gene's germline CDR1 is LGHNA and CDR2 YSLEER. The CDR3 here is CASSQDHWVRDSDGYTF. The CDR3 coding sequence is TGCGCCAGCAGCCAAGATCATTGGGTCAGGGATAGTGATGGCTACACCTTC.

Notes on this clone: This same CDR3 is encoded by further DNA sequences in the sample. The CDR3 DNA is TGTGCCAGTAACGACAGGGCCTATCAGCCCCAGCATTTT. It codes for CASNDRAYQPQHF. V is TRBV19 and J is TRBJ1-5; 7 bases line up with TRBD1. The CDR3 runs to 13 residues. V lost 7 bases and J lost 5; bases outside the gene matches: 5. CDR1 and CDR2 (germline): LNHDA, SQIVND (reference sequence). The complete variable domain, with remaining parts taken from reference TRBV19 and TRBJ1-5, reads DGGITQSPKYLFRKEGQNVTLSCEQNLNHDAMYWYRQDPGQGLRLIYYSQIVNDFQKGDIAEGYSVSREKKESFPLTVTSAQKNPTAFYLCASNDRAYQPQHFGDGTRLSIL.

V usage is TRBV27 and J usage is TRBJ1-2, with 7 bases aligning to TRBD1. The J segment lost 7 bases and the V segment lost 3 bases, leaving 14 bases of the junction unmatched. The CDR3 totals 16 residues. CDR1 and CDR2 from the germline V gene are MNHEY and SMNVEV (reference sequence). CDR3 region: CASSLFQRQGVGGYTF. Here the CDR3 DNA reads TGTGCCAGCAGTTTGTTTCAACGACAGGGTGTAGGTGGCTACACCTTC.

The V and J genes are TRBV6-5 and TRBJ1-4; unclear D gene. The CDR3 sequence is 14 residues long. The germline V and J ends were trimmed by 6 bases and 0 bases, with 8 bases remaining between them. Per germline, CDR1 MNHEY and CDR2 SVGAGI. CDR3 coding DNA: TGTGCCAGCAGCTCAGACACAACTAATGAAAAACTGTTTTTT. It is translated as CASSSDTTNEKLFF.

V is TRBV9 and J is TRBJ2-1; D gene unclear. This CDR3 is built from 13 residues. The germline V gene encodes CDR1 SGDLS and CDR2 YYNGEE. Trimming pared 0 bases from V and 8 bases from J, leaving 9 bases between. CDR3 DNA: TGTGCCAGCAGCGTAGGAGTAGTGGATGAGCAGTTCTTC. Encoded protein: CASSVGVVDEQFF.

The chain uses TRBV15 and TRBJ1-6; perhaps TRBD1 as D (6 bases). Germline assignment: CDR1 LNHNV and CDR2 YYDKDF (reference sequence). The CDR3 length is 17 residues. Trimming took 2 bases from V and 8 from J, leaving 19 bases between them. The CDR3 DNA sequence: TGTGCCACCAGCAGAAAAAACTGGGACACTGGGGATTCACCCCTCCACTTT. The encoded protein is CATSRKNWDTGDSPLHF. Drawing the rest from reference TRBV15 and TRBJ1-6, the complete variable domain is DAMVIQNPRYQVTQFGKPVTLSCSQTLNHNVMYWYQQKSSQAPKLLFHYYDKDFNNEADTPDNFQSRRPNTSFCFLDIRSPGLGDTAMYLCATSRKNWDTGDSPLHFGNGTRLTVT.

The rearrangement joins TRBV6-2 or TRBV6-3 to TRBJ2-7, with a weak D call TRBD1 (6 bases). CDR3 length equals 13 residues. V shed 4 bases and J shed 4 bases, with 11 bases lying between them. Germline V CDR1 and CDR2: MNHEY, SVGEGT. The CDR3 nucleotides read TGTGCCAGCAGTTTTGGACAGCTTTACGAGCAGTACGTC. This sequence encodes CASSFGQLYEQYV.

The CDR3 here is CSVEVRGLNNEQFF. CDR3 nucleotides: TGCAGCGTTGAGGTACGGGGGCTAAACAATGAGCAGTTCTTC. The chain joins TRBV29-1 to TRBJ2-1; D may be TRBD1 or TRBD2 (6 bases each). Germline V CDR1 and CDR2: SQVTM, ANQGSEA. CDR3 size: 14 residues. Between the trimmed V and J ends, which lost 3 bases and 5 bases, there was a span of 14 bases.

The gene calls are TRBV15 and TRBJ2-7, with 8 nucleotides matching TRBD2. Germline trimming cut 0 bases from V and 5 bases from J; bases unmatched to any gene: 12. The CDR3 length is 17 residues. Germline CDR1 LNHNV, CDR2 YYDKDF (reference sequence). In nucleotides, the CDR3 is TGTGCCACCAGCAGAGATTTTCGGGGGGGTCTCAGAGACGAGCAGTACGTC. This encodes CATSRDFRGGLRDEQYV.

This chain connects TRBV10-2 to TRBJ2-3, with D perhaps matching TRBD1 (5 bases). CDR3 length: 16 amino acids. V was pared by 5 bases and J by 1 base, with 16 bases between. Looked up from germline, CDR1 is WSHSY and CDR2 is SAAADI. This CDR3 reads CASSSDTTFGTDTQYF. The CDR3 region has the DNA TGCGCCAGCAGTTCGGACACAACCTTTGGCACAGATACGCAGTATTTT.

This clone has only one observation. The V call is TRBV11-2, the J call TRBJ2-1, with 9 bases aligning to TRBD1. This CDR3 spans 14 amino acids. J was trimmed by 7 bases and V by 3 bases; bases with no gene match: 4. CDR1 and CDR2 from the germline V gene are SGHAT and FQNNGV. The chain's CDR3 is CASSFRQGENEQFF. Written as DNA, the CDR3 is TGTGCCAGCAGCTTCCGACAGGGGGAGAATGAGCAGTTCTTC.

The chain joins TRBV5-5 to TRBJ2-1, with a tentative D call TRBD2 (6 bases). The CDR3 has 17 residues. The germline V gene has CDR1 SGHKS and CDR2 YYEKEE (reference sequence). The V gene lost 0 bases and the J gene lost 2 bases, with 15 bases spanning the gap. CDR3 in amino acids: CASSLGMRGLAYNEQFF. The CDR3 coding sequence is TGTGCCAGCAGCTTGGGTATGAGGGGACTTGCCTACAATGAGCAGTTCTTC.

The genes are TRBV10-3 and TRBJ1-2; 9 positions match TRBD1. The CDR3 spans 13 residues. Germline lookup yields CDR1 ENHRY and CDR2 SYGVKD. After removal of 5 bases from V and 5 bases from J, the junction contained 3 bases not matched to a gene. Here the CDR3 reads CAISTGTGYGYTF. The CDR3 DNA follows: TGTGCCATCAGTACCGGGACAGGGTATGGCTACACCTTC.

The rearrangement joins TRBV6-6 to TRBJ2-7, with 8 bases identical to TRBD2. V gave up 5 bases and J gave up 12 bases; unmatched junction bases: 18. CDR1 is MNHNY, CDR2 SVGAGI, per germline (reference sequence). The CDR3 has 15 residues. The CDR3 bases are TGTGCCAGCAGTAATGAAAGAGCGGGGGACCGGAAGGCGTACTTC. As protein: CASSNERAGDRKAYF.

The chain recombines TRBV7-2 with TRBJ1-1; no clear D gene. This CDR3 has 14 amino acids. V was clipped by 0 bases and J by 0 bases, with 5 bases between them. From germline, CDR1 is SGHTA and CDR2 FQGNSA. CDR3 DNA: TGTGCCAGCAGCTTAGCCCATATGAACACTGAAGCTTTCTTT. Translation: CASSLAHMNTEAFF. The variable domain in full, with the rest retrieved from reference TRBV7-2 and TRBJ1-1, is GAGVSQSPSNKVTEKGKDVELRCDPISGHTALYWYRQSLGQGLEFLIYFQGNSAPDKSGLPSDRFSAERTGGSVSTLTIQRTQQEDSAVYLCASSLAHMNTEAFFGQGTRLTVV.

This rearrangement joins TRBV6-4 to TRBJ2-3, with 8 bases lining up with TRBD2. Per the germline V gene, CDR1 is MRHNA and CDR2 is SNTAGT. J was trimmed by 0 bases and V by 5 bases; bases with no gene match: 13. This CDR3 is 18 amino acids long. Here the CDR3 reads CASSRSERGGLSTDTQYF. CDR3 nucleotides: TGTGCCAGCAGTCGGTCGGAACGGGGGGGCCTAAGCACAGATACGCAGTATTTT.

The chain couples TRBV19 to TRBJ1-1, with 7 positions matching TRBD1. The CDR3 runs to 14 residues. Germline trimming cut 4 bases from V and 4 bases from J; bases unmatched to any gene: 6. Germline values: CDR1 LNHDA, CDR2 SQIVND (reference sequence). Written as DNA, the CDR3 is TGTGCCAGTAGTACGACAGGGATGGGCACTGAAGCTTTCTTT. Amino acid sequence: CASSTTGMGTEAFF.

The rearrangement uses TRBV4-3 and TRBJ1-2; D might be TRBD1 (6 bases). Germline loops: CDR1 LGHNA, CDR2 YSLEER. The V and J ends lost 0 bases and 0 bases respectively, with 14 bases between them. The CDR3 length is 17 residues. CDR3 nucleotide sequence: TGCGCCAGCAGCCAAGATTGGCGGGACATAACTAACTATGGCTACACCTTC. As protein: CASSQDWRDITNYGYTF.

The chain links TRBV7-9 to TRBJ1-5; D uncertain. CDR1 is SEHNR, CDR2 FQNEAQ, per germline (reference sequence). The germline V and J ends were trimmed by 5 bases and 2 bases, with 13 bases remaining between them. The CDR3 covers 15 residues. The CDR3 here is CASSPSAQGNQPQHF. The CDR3 DNA is TGTGCCAGCAGCCCTAGTGCTCAGGGCAATCAGCCCCAGCATTTT.

J is TRBJ2-2 and V is TRBV5-1; D gene uncertain. The CDR3 totals 14 residues. Per the germline V gene, CDR1 is SGHRS and CDR2 is YFSETQ. Trimming removed 2 bases from V and 1 base from J, with 6 bases in between. The CDR3 region is CASSFGQNTGELFF. The DNA for the CDR3 is TGCGCCAGCAGCTTTGGTCAGAACACCGGGGAGCTGTTTTTT.

This chain connects TRBV11-2 to TRBJ1-1; the match to TRBD1 covers 8 bases. V shed 6 bases and J 3 bases; nucleotides not matched to a gene: 9. Looked up from germline, CDR1 is SGHAT and CDR2 is FQNNGV. CDR3 length: 15 residues. The CDR3 nucleotides read TGTGCCAGCAGTTCGTGGACAGGGAGGGACACTGAAGCTTTCTTT. Protein product: CASSSWTGRDTEAFF.

The chain joins TRBV12-3 or TRBV12-4 to TRBJ1-2; no firm D call. Trimming cost V 5 bases and J 8 bases, with 15 bases left between them. CDR3 size: 13 residues. The CDR3 DNA sequence: TGTGCCAGCAGTCGGGCCCTTGCGGCGGGCTACACCTTC. Its protein product is CASSRALAAGYTF.

V is TRBV7-8 and J is TRBJ1-2; D is unclear. There are 15 residues in the CDR3. In germline, CDR1 is SGHVS, CDR2 FQNEAQ. V was trimmed by 5 bases and J by 3 bases, leaving 16 bases between them. The CDR3 spells CASSKTGSLDYGYTF. The CDR3 region has the DNA TGTGCCAGCAGCAAAACGGGCAGTCTCGACTATGGCTACACCTTC.

This chain joins TRBV5-6 and TRBJ1-3; D may be TRBD1 (6 bases). CDR1 is SGHDT, CDR2 YYEEEE, per germline. The CDR3 runs 17 residues. Trimming left V 2 bases short and J 1 base short, with 16 bases between. The CDR3 nucleotides are TGTGCCAGCAGCTTATCCGGGACACCTTTTTCTGGAAACACCATATATTTT. This gives the protein CASSLSGTPFSGNTIYF.

The chain combines TRBV4-3 with TRBJ2-2; TRBD2 is a possible D gene (5 bases). The CDR3 sequence is 15 residues long. Trimming removed 1 base at V and 7 bases at J, with 13 bases between. The germline gives CDR1 LGHNA, CDR2 YSLEER. The chain's CDR3 is CASSQGGPQVGELFF. The CDR3 coding sequence is TGCGCCAGCAGCCAAGGAGGGCCGCAGGTCGGGGAGCTGTTTTTT.